The rows below give T cell receptor beta chains drawn from one sample of a study of T-cell reconstitution after alpha-beta-depleted transplantation in children. A single record per CDR3 protein comes from TCRdb applying MiXCR to the PCR reads. The data contain about 540,000 distinct CDR3 sequences, roughly 18% of them singletons. The sample consisted of PBMCs from the stem cell graft donor, taken from the stem cell graft. All receptors derive from a human donor who donated a stem cell graft to a child with acute lymphoblastic leukemia. The CDR3 runs from the conserved cysteine through the conserved F or W. D genes are given only for firm matches. Clone size appears in some rows only: once, few, many, or a class for an expanded clone.

J: TRBJ2-7; size: .; V: TRBV12-3/TRBV12-4; D: .; CDR3: CASSLAGKTYEQYF; DNA: TGTGCCAGCAGTTTAGCAGGAAAAACCTACGAGCAGTACTTC
J: TRBJ2-2; size: few; V: TRBV9; D: .; CDR3: CASSSPTTQWGDLGRSGELFF; DNA: TGTGCCAGCAGCTCACCAACAACTCAATGGGGGGACCTCGGGCGATCGGGGGAGCTGTTTTTT
J: TRBJ2-7; size: few; V: TRBV20-1; D: .; CDR3: CSARESRVAKYEQYF; DNA: TGCAGTGCTAGAGAAAGCAGGGTGGCCAAATACGAGCAGTACTTC
J: TRBJ2-7; size: few; V: TRBV9; D: TRBD2; CDR3: CASSVAASGFYEQYF; DNA: TGTGCCAGCAGCGTAGCGGCTAGCGGGTTCTACGAGCAGTACTTC
J: TRBJ2-5; size: .; V: TRBV10-3; D: TRBD2; CDR3: CAISATSGETQYF; DNA: TGTGCCATCAGTGCGACTAGCGGGGAGACCCAGTACTTC
J: TRBJ2-1; size: .; V: TRBV30; D: TRBD2; CDR3: CAWSVWAPELGRGEQFF; DNA: TGTGCCTGGAGTGTATGGGCCCCGGAACTAGGGAGGGGAGAGCAGTTCTTC
J: TRBJ2-3; size: .; V: TRBV5-1; D: .; CDR3: CASSLGATSTDTQYF; DNA: TGCGCCAGCAGCTTGGGAGCTACTAGCACAGATACGCAGTATTTT
J: TRBJ2-1; size: .; V: TRBV3-1; D: TRBD2; CDR3: CASSPHAGVGYNEQFF; DNA: TGTGCCAGCAGCCCCCATGCGGGGGTGGGCTACAATGAGCAGTTCTTC
J: TRBJ2-7; size: .; V: TRBV7-6; D: .; CDR3: CASSLRLDGTYYEQYF; DNA: TGTGCCAGCAGCTTACGTCTGGACGGGACCTACTACGAGCAGTACTTC
J: TRBJ2-3; size: .; V: TRBV20-1; D: TRBD2; CDR3: CGWGSGRAQYF; DNA: TGCGGATGGGGAAGCGGGAGGGCGCAGTATTTT
J: TRBJ2-5; size: .; V: TRBV5-1; D: TRBD2; CDR3: CASSWSGSWTETQYF; DNA: TGCGCCAGCAGCTGGAGCGGGAGTTGGACAGAGACCCAGTACTTC
J: TRBJ2-2; size: few; V: TRBV4-1; D: TRBD2; CDR3: CASRQHPVAGNTGELFF; DNA: TGCGCCAGCAGGCAACACCCGGTAGCGGGAAACACCGGGGAGCTGTTTTTT
J: TRBJ2-7; size: .; V: TRBV6-5; D: TRBD2; CDR3: CASSSPGLMISEQYF; DNA: TGTGCCAGCAGTTCCCCGGGACTAATGATTAGCGAGCAGTACTTC
J: TRBJ2-5; size: few; V: TRBV5-1; D: TRBD1; CDR3: CASSVTGGGGETQYF; DNA: TGCGCCAGCAGCGTCACAGGGGGCGGAGGGGAGACCCAGTACTTC
J: TRBJ2-5; size: few; V: TRBV12-3/TRBV12-4; D: .; CDR3: CASRPSGETQYF; DNA: TGTGCCAGCAGACCCTCGGGAGAGACCCAGTACTTC
J: TRBJ2-3; size: few; V: TRBV6-5; D: TRBD2; CDR3: CASSYEAGGPGDTQYF; DNA: TGTGCCAGCAGTTACGAAGCGGGAGGTCCTGGAGATACGCAGTATTTT
J: TRBJ2-1; size: .; V: TRBV7-3; D: TRBD2; CDR3: CASSLLGVAGVNEQFF; DNA: TGTGCCAGCAGCTTGCTCGGGGTAGCGGGAGTTAATGAGCAGTTCTTC
J: TRBJ1-2; size: many; V: TRBV5-1; D: .; CDR3: CASSRDVPGYTF; DNA: TGCGCCAGCAGCCGGGACGTTCCTGGCTACACCTTC
J: TRBJ2-7; size: few; V: TRBV10-3; D: .; CDR3: CAIKTDRNGPYEQYF; DNA: TGTGCCATCAAAACCGACAGGAACGGTCCCTACGAGCAGTACTTC
J: TRBJ2-1; size: .; V: TRBV27; D: .; CDR3: CASSLILKRDNEQFF; DNA: TGTGCCAGCAGTTTAATCCTTAAGCGGGACAATGAGCAGTTCTTC
J: TRBJ2-1; size: .; V: TRBV27; D: .; CDR3: CASSSTTDRNYNEQFF; DNA: TGTGCCAGCAGTTCTACCACGGACAGAAACTACAATGAGCAGTTCTTC
J: TRBJ2-7; size: few; V: TRBV27; D: TRBD1; CDR3: CASKDRGYEQYF; DNA: TGTGCCAGCAAGGACAGGGGCTACGAGCAGTACTTC
J: TRBJ2-3; size: few; V: TRBV29-1; D: TRBD2; CDR3: CSAVGLAGPGPTDTQYF; DNA: TGCAGCGCTGTGGGACTAGCGGGTCCGGGCCCCACAGATACGCAGTATTTT
J: TRBJ2-1; size: few; V: TRBV5-1; D: TRBD2; CDR3: CASSYFSSGRVPNSYNEQFF; DNA: TGCGCCAGCAGCTACTTCTCTAGCGGGAGGGTTCCGAACTCCTACAATGAGCAGTTCTTC
J: TRBJ2-7; size: .; V: TRBV5-1; D: TRBD2; CDR3: CASSPTSGGTYERYF; DNA: TGCGCCAGCAGCCCCACTAGCGGGGGCACGTATGAGCGGTACTTC
J: TRBJ2-1; size: .; V: TRBV11-2; D: .; CDR3: CASSLGHWVNSDEQFF; DNA: TGTGCCAGCAGCTTAGGTCATTGGGTCAACAGCGATGAGCAGTTCTTC
J: TRBJ2-5; size: .; V: TRBV20-1; D: TRBD1; CDR3: CSASVWGDRDQETQYF; DNA: TGCAGTGCTAGTGTCTGGGGGGACAGGGACCAAGAGACCCAGTACTTC
J: TRBJ2-1; size: few; V: TRBV5-1; D: TRBD2; CDR3: CASSLGLAGGPAYNEQFF; DNA: TGCGCCAGCAGCTTAGGGCTAGCGGGAGGGCCAGCCTACAATGAGCAGTTCTTC
J: TRBJ2-3; size: .; V: TRBV7-6; D: TRBD1; CDR3: CASSAPGQGSDTQYF; DNA: TGTGCCAGCAGCGCTCCGGGACAGGGATCAGATACGCAGTATTTT
J: TRBJ2-7; size: few; V: TRBV7-8; D: TRBD2; CDR3: CASSPRLAGEYEQYF; DNA: TGTGCCAGCAGCCCCAGACTAGCGGGAGAGTACGAGCAGTACTTC
J: TRBJ1-2; size: few; V: TRBV12-3/TRBV12-4; D: .; CDR3: CASSKRRDSPYGYTF; DNA: TGTGCCAGCAGTAAACGCCGGGATTCACCCTATGGCTACACCTTC
J: TRBJ2-5; size: .; V: TRBV12-3/TRBV12-4; D: TRBD2; CDR3: CASSPSTSGRALETQYF; DNA: TGTGCCAGCAGTCCTTCGACTAGCGGGAGGGCCCTGGAGACCCAGTACTTC
J: TRBJ2-7; size: .; V: TRBV5-1; D: .; CDR3: CASSLDRISGYEQYF; DNA: TGCGCCAGCAGCTTGGATAGGATCTCGGGCTACGAGCAGTACTTC
J: TRBJ1-1; size: .; V: TRBV14; D: .; CDR3: CASSQDGYWNTEAFF; DNA: TGTGCCAGCAGCCAAGATGGATATTGGAACACTGAAGCTTTCTTT
J: TRBJ2-7; size: few; V: TRBV9; D: TRBD2; CDR3: CASSGGLAYEQYF; DNA: TGTGCCAGCAGCGGAGGACTAGCCTACGAGCAGTACTTC
J: TRBJ2-1; size: .; V: TRBV7-3; D: TRBD2; CDR3: CASGRDGLANNEQFF; DNA: TGTGCCAGCGGAAGAGATGGACTAGCGAATAATGAGCAGTTCTTC
J: TRBJ2-7; size: few; V: TRBV5-1; D: .; CDR3: CASSLHREGEQYF; DNA: TGCGCCAGCAGCTTGCACAGGGAGGGCGAGCAGTACTTC
J: TRBJ2-1; size: .; V: TRBV12-3/TRBV12-4; D: TRBD2; CDR3: CASSFPPRGGNEQFF; DNA: TGTGCCAGCAGTTTCCCACCGCGGGGGGGCAATGAGCAGTTCTTC
J: TRBJ1-1; size: few; V: TRBV5-1; D: TRBD1; CDR3: CATQETRGLETEAFF; DNA: TGCGCCACGCAGGAGACCAGGGGGCTGGAAACTGAAGCTTTCTTT
J: TRBJ2-1; size: .; V: TRBV5-1; D: .; CDR3: CASSLGEGAEQFF; DNA: TGCGCCAGCAGCTTAGGGGAAGGGGCTGAGCAGTTCTTC
J: TRBJ2-7; size: .; V: TRBV9; D: TRBD2; CDR3: CASSAGLAGGPEYF; DNA: TGTGCCAGCAGCGCGGGACTAGCGGGAGGGCCGGAGTACTTC
J: TRBJ1-1; size: few; V: TRBV18; D: .; CDR3: CASSNIGGDTEAFF; DNA: TGTGCCAGCTCAAACATAGGAGGGGACACTGAAGCTTTCTTT
J: TRBJ2-1; size: .; V: TRBV29-1; D: .; CDR3: CSCSGEGYEQFF; DNA: TGCAGCTGTTCAGGGGAGGGTTATGAGCAGTTCTTC
J: TRBJ1-5; size: .; V: TRBV6-1; D: TRBD1; CDR3: CASSATGGWGNQPEHF; DNA: TGTGCCAGCAGCGCAACAGGGGGCTGGGGCAATCAGCCCGAGCATTTT
J: TRBJ2-7; size: .; V: TRBV5-1; D: .; CDR3: CASSQPMATPEAYEQYF; DNA: TGCGCCAGCAGCCAACCGATGGCCACCCCCGAAGCCTACGAGCAGTACTTC
J: TRBJ2-7; size: .; V: TRBV19; D: .; CDR3: CAWDGDYEQYF; DNA: TGTGCCTGGGACGGGGACTACGAGCAGTACTTC
J: TRBJ2-2; size: .; V: TRBV24-1; D: .; CDR3: CATSDSRQDYTGELFF; DNA: TGTGCCACCAGTGATTCGCGGCAGGACTACACCGGGGAGCTGTTTTTT
J: TRBJ2-3; size: .; V: TRBV5-5; D: TRBD2; CDR3: CASSWVAGAPDTQYF; DNA: TGTGCCAGCTCATGGGTAGCGGGAGCCCCGGATACGCAGTATTTT
J: TRBJ2-7; size: few; V: TRBV7-8; D: .; CDR3: CASSLASPAKYF; DNA: TGTGCCAGCAGCTTGGCTAGCCCCGCCAAGTACTTC
J: TRBJ2-7; size: .; V: TRBV6-1; D: TRBD2; CDR3: CASNLRPTSPTYEQYF; DNA: TGTGCCAGCAATCTGAGGCCGACTAGCCCTACCTACGAGCAGTACTTC
J: TRBJ1-1; size: many; V: TRBV29-1; D: .; CDR3: CSASRGALNTEAFF; DNA: TGCAGCGCGTCAAGGGGGGCCCTGAACACTGAAGCTTTCTTT
J: TRBJ2-1; size: .; V: TRBV15; D: .; CDR3: CATSMNRGPGNEQFF; DNA: TGTGCCACCAGCATGAACCGGGGCCCGGGCAATGAGCAGTTCTTC
J: TRBJ2-3; size: .; V: TRBV4-2; D: .; CDR3: CASSQDPGPVRDTQYF; DNA: TGTGCCAGCAGCCAGGATCCGGGCCCCGTGAGAGATACGCAGTATTTT
J: TRBJ2-3; size: .; V: TRBV20-1; D: TRBD2; CDR3: CSARQTSGSATDTQYF; DNA: TGCAGTGCTAGACAAACTAGCGGGAGTGCGACAGATACGCAGTATTTT
J: TRBJ2-2; size: few; V: TRBV11-3; D: .; CDR3: CASSLREPEGGELFF; DNA: TGTGCCAGCAGCTTACGTGAACCAGAAGGCGGGGAGCTGTTTTTT
J: TRBJ1-2; size: few; V: TRBV5-1; D: .; CDR3: CASSPKPYGDGYTF; DNA: TGCGCCAGCAGCCCTAAACCCTACGGGGATGGCTACACCTTC
J: TRBJ1-1; size: .; V: TRBV6-1; D: .; CDR3: CASSDRENTEAFF; DNA: TGTGCCAGCAGTGACAGGGAAAACACTGAAGCTTTCTTT
J: TRBJ2-7; size: few; V: TRBV20-1; D: .; CDR3: CSAYSSDDYEQYF; DNA: TGCAGTGCGTATAGCTCAGACGACTACGAGCAGTACTTC